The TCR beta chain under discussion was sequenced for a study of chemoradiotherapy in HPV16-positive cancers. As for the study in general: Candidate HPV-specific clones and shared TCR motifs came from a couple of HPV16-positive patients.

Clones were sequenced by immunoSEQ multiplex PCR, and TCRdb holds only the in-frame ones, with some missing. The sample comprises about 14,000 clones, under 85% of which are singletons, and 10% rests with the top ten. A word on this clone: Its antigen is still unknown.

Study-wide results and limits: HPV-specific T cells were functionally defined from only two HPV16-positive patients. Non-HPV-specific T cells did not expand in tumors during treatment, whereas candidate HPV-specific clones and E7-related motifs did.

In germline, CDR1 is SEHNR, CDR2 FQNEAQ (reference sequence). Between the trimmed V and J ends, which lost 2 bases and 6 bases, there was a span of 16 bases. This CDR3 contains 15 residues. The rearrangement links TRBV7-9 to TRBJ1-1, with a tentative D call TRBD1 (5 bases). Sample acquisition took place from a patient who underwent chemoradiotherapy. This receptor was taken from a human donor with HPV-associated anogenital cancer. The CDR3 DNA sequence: TGTGCCAGCAGCTTATTTGTCGGGGGTGAGGCTGAAGCTTTCTTT. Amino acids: CASSLFVGGEAEAFF.